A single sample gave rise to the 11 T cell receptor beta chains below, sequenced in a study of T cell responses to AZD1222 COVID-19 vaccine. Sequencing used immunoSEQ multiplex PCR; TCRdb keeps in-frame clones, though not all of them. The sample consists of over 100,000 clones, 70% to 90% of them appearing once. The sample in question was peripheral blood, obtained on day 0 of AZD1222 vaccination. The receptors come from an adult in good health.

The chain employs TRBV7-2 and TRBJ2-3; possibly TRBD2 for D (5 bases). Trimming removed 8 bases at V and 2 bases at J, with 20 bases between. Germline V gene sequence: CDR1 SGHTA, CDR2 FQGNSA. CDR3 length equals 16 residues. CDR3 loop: CASPPYRESATDTQYF. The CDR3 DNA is TGTGCCAGCCCTCCCTATAGGGAGTCCGCCACAGATACGCAGTATTTT.

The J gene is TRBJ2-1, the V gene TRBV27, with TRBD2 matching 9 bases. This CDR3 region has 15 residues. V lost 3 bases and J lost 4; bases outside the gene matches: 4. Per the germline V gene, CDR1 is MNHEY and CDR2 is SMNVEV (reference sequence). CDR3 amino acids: CASSFRLAEYNEQFF. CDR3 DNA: TGTGCCAGCAGTTTCCGACTAGCGGAGTACAATGAGCAGTTCTTC.

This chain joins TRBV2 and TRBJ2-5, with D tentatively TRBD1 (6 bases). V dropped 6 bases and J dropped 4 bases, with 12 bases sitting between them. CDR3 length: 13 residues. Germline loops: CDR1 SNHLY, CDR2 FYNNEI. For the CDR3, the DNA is TGTGCCAGCAGCGCTGACAGGAGAGAGACCCAGTACTTC. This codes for CASSADRRETQYF.

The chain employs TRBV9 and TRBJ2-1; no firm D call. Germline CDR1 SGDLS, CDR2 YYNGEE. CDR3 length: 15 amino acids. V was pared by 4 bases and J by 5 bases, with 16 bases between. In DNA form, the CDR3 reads TGTGCCAGCAGCCCCGATTTAGGGCGAGACAATGAGCAGTTCTTC. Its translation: CASSPDLGRDNEQFF.

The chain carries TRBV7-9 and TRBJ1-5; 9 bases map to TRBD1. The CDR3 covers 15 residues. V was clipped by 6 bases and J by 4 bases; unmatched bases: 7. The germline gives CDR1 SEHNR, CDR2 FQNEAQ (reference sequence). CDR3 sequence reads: CASSVGTGINQPQHF. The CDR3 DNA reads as TGTGCCAGCAGTGTGGGGACAGGGATAAATCAGCCCCAGCATTTT.

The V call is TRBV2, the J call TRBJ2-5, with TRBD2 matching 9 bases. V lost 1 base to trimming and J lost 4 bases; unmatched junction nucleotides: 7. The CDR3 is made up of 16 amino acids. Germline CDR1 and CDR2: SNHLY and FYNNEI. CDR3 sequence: CASSEGAGGQGETQYF. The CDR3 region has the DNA TGTGCCAGCAGTGAAGGAGCGGGAGGCCAGGGAGAGACCCAGTACTTC.

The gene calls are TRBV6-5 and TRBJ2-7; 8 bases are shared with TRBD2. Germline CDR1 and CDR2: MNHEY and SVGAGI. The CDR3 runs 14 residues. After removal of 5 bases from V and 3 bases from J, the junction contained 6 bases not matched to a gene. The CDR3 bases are TGTGCCAGCAGTCAAACTAGCGGCCTCTACGAGCAGTACTTC. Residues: CASSQTSGLYEQYF.

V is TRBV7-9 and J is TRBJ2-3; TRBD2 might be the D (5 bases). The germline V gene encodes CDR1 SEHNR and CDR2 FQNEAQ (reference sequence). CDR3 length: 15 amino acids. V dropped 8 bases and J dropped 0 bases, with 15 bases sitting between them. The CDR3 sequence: CASSRRTGSTDTQYF. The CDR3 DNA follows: TGTGCCAGCTCTCGGAGGACGGGAAGCACAGATACGCAGTATTTT.

DNA for the CDR3: TGTGCCAGCAGTGGGGACAGTGGTCAGCCCCAGCATTTT. Its translation is CASSGDSGQPQHF. The chain recombines TRBV2 with TRBJ1-5, with 7 bases that match TRBD1. Trimming removed 4 bases from V and 6 bases from J; junction bases left unmatched: 3. Germline V CDR1 and CDR2: SNHLY, FYNNEI. The CDR3 has 13 amino acids.

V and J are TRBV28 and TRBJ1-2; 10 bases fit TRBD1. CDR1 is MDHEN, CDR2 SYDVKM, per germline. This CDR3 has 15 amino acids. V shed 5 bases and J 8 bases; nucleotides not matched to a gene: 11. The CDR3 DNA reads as TGTGCCAGCAGTACCCCGGGACAGGGGCCCCTAGGCTACACCTTC. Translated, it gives CASSTPGQGPLGYTF.

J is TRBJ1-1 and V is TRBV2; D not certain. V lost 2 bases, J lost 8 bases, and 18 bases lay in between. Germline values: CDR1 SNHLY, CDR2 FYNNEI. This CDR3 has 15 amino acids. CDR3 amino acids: CASSETGPIRGEAFF. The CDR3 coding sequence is TGTGCCAGCAGTGAAACCGGCCCCATCCGGGGAGAAGCTTTCTTT.